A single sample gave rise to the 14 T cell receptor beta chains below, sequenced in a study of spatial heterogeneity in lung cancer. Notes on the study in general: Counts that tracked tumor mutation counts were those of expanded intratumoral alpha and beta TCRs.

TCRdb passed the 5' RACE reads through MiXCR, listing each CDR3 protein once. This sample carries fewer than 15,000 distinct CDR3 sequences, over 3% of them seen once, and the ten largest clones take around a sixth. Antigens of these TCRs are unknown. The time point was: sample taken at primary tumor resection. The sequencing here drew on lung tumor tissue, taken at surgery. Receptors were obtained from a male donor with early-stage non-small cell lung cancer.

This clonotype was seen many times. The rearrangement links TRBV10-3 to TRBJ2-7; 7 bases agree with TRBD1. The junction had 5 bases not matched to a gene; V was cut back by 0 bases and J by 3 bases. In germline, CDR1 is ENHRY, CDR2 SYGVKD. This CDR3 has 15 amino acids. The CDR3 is CAISESRGQLYEQYF. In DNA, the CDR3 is TGTGCCATCAGTGAGTCTAGGGGACAGCTCTACGAGCAGTACTTC.

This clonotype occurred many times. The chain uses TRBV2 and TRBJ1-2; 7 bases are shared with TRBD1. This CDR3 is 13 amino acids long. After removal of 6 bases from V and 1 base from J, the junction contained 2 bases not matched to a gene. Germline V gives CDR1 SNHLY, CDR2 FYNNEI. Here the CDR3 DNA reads TGTGCCAGCAGAGGACAGGTTAACTATGGCTACACCTTC. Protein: CASRGQVNYGYTF.

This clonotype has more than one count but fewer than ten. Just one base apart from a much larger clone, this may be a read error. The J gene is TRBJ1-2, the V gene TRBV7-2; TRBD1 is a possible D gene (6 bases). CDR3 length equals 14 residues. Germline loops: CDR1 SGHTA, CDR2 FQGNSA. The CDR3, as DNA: TGTGCCAGCAGCTCCCGACAGGCGAACTATGGCGACACCTTC. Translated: CASSSRQANYGDTF.

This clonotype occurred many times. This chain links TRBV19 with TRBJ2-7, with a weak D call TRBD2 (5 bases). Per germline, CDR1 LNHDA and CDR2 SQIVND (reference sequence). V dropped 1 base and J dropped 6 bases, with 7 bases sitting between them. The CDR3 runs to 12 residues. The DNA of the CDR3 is TGTGCCAGTAGTATAGGGGCGGGCGAGCAGTACTTC. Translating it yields CASSIGAGEQYF.

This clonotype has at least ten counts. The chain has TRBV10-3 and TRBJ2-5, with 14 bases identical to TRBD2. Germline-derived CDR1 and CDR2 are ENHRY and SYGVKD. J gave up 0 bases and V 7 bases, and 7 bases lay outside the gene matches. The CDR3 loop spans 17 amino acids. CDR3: CAIKPGTSGGYQETQYF. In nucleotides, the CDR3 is TGTGCCATCAAACCCGGGACTAGCGGGGGATACCAAGAGACCCAGTACTTC.

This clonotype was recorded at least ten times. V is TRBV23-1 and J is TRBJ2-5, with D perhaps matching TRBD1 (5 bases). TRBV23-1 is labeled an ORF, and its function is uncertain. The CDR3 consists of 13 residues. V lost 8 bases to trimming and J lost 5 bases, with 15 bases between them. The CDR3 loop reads CASRQGFVETQYF. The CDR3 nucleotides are TGCGCCAGCCGCCAGGGCTTTGTGGAGACCCAGTACTTC.

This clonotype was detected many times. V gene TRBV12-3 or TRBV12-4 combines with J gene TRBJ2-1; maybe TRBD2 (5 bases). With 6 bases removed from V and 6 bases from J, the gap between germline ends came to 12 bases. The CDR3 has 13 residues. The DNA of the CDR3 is TGTGCCAGCAGGCCCGGGGTCCTCAATGAGCAGTTCTTC. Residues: CASRPGVLNEQFF.

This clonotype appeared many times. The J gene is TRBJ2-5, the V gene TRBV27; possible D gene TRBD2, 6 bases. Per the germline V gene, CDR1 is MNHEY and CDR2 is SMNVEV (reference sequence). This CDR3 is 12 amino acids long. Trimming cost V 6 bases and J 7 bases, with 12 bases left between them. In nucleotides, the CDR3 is TGTGCCAGCAGGGGACTCTCTGGGACCCAGTACTTC. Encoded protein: CASRGLSGTQYF.

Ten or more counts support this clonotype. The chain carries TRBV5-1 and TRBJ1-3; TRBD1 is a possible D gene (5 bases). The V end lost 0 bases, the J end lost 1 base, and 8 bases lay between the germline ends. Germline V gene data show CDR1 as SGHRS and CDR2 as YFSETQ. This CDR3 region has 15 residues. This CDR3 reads CASSLAGTSGNTIYF. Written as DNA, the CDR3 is TGCGCCAGCAGCTTGGCGGGGACGTCTGGAAACACCATATATTTT. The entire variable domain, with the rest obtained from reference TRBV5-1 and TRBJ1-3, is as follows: KAGVTQTPRYLIKTRGQQVTLSCSPISGHRSVSWYQQTPGQGLQFLFEYFSETQRNKGNFPGRFSGRQFSNSRSEMNVSTLELGDSALYLCASSLAGTSGNTIYFGEGSWLTVV.

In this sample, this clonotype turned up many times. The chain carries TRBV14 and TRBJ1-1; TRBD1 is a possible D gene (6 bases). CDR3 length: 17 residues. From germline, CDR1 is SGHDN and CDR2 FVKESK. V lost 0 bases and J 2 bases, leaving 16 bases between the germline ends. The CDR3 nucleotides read TGTGCCAGCAGCCAAGAGGCCTGGACAGTAAGTAACACTGAAGCTTTCTTT. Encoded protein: CASSQEAWTVSNTEAFF.

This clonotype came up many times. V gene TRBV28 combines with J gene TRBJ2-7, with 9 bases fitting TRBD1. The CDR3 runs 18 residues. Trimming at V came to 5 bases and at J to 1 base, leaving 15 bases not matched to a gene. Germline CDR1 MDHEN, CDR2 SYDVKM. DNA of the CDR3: TGTGCCAGCAGTCGGCCCGGGACAGGGACTTACCCTTCCTACGAGCAGTACTTC. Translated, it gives CASSRPGTGTYPSYEQYF. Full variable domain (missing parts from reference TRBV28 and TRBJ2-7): DVKVTQSSRYLVKRTGEKVFLECVQDMDHENMFWYRQDPGLGLRLIYFSYDVKMKEKGDIPEGYSVSREKKERFSLILESASTNQTSMYLCASSRPGTGTYPSYEQYFGPGTRLTVT.

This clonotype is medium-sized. CDR3 residues: CASSPGSTEKLFF. The CDR3, as DNA: TGTGCCAGCAGCCCCGGGTCTACTGAAAAACTGTTTTTT. The gene calls are TRBV12-3 or TRBV12-4 and TRBJ1-4; no clear D. The CDR3 is 13 amino acids. The V and J ends lost 6 bases and 7 bases respectively, with 12 bases between them.

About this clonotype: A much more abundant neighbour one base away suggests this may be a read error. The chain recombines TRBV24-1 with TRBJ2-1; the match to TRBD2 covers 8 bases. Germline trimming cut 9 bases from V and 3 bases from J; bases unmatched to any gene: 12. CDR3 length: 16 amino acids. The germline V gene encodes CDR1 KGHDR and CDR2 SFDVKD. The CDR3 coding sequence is TGTGCCACCGGACAGAGCGGGGGAGAACGCTACAATGAGCAGTTCTTC. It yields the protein CATGQSGGERYNEQFF.

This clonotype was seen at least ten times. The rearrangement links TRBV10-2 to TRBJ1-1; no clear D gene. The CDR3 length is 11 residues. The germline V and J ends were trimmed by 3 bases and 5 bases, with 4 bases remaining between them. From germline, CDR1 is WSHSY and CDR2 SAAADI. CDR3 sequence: CASSERTEAFF. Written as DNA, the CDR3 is TGCGCCAGCAGTGAAAGAACTGAAGCTTTCTTT.